In this sample, the clone carrying this T cell receptor (beta chain) turned up a few times. TCRdb keeps only in-frame clones here, not all; method: immunoSEQ multiplex PCR. The sample has some 130,000 clones, about 72% seen once; the top ten hold approximately 11%. These data originate in a study of blood T cell repertoires in COVID-19. Across the study: The United States, Italy and Spain supplied acute and convalescent COVID-19 samples. In each case, the material was cDNA or gDNA derived from T cells, B-cell-depleted T cells, or PBMCs.

V lost 2 bases and J lost 6; bases outside the gene matches: 6. Germline V gives CDR1 MGHRA, CDR2 YSYEKL. CDR3 length: 14 amino acids. Sequences were obtained from peripheral blood. The TCR comes from a man between 60 and 75 years old who had recovered from COVID-19. The V call is TRBV4-1, the J call TRBJ2-7; 8 bases line up with TRBD1. As DNA, the CDR3 is TGCGCCAGCAGCCAAAGCGACAGGGGTACCGAGCAGTACTTC. The encoded protein is CASSQSDRGTEQYF.